The T cell receptor beta chain under discussion was sequenced for a study of blood T cell repertoires in COVID-19. Assay: immunoSEQ multiplex PCR; the TCRdb copy retains only in-frame clones and omits some. The data hold a few hundred thousand clones, with 70% to 90% observed a single time. V was clipped by 6 bases and J by 1 base, with 9 bases between them. The CDR3 runs to 13 residues. The TCR was taken from a man in his forties or fifties with active or convalescent COVID-19. Sequencing was done on a sample of peripheral blood. V and J are TRBV12-3 or TRBV12-4 and TRBJ1-1, with TRBD1 as a possible D gene (5 bases). In nucleotides, the CDR3 is TGTGCCAGCAGGGCCACAGGGAACACTGAAGCTTTCTTT. It codes for CASRATGNTEAFF.